The clone carrying this T cell receptor beta chain turned up a few times. This entry belongs to a study of control samples from healthy donors and cancer patients. The germline V gene has CDR1 SGHTA and CDR2 FQGTGA. The CDR3 runs 15 residues. V dropped 5 bases and J dropped 4 bases, with 15 bases sitting between them. TCRdb's table, derived via immunoSEQ multiplex PCR, lists solely in-frame clones and lacks some. The table lists 95,000 to 150,000 clones, around 87% of them singletons. Sequencing was done on a sample of blood. The chain employs TRBV7-3 and TRBJ2-1; maybe TRBD1 (7 bases). The TCR was taken from a man aged 35 to 55 in good health. CDR3 in amino acids: CASSPGGGRYNEQFF. CDR3 DNA sequence: TGTGCCAGCAGCCCTGGAGGGGGCAGGTACAATGAGCAGTTCTTC.